The next 13 T cell receptor beta chains were all read from a single sample in a study of shared clonotypes between healthy human individuals. Method: immunoSEQ multiplex PCR; TCRdb's copy keeps in-frame clones and lacks some. The sample has roughly 1,600,000 clones, approximately 98.5% seen once. The specimen was naive CD4+ T cells sorted from blood. This sample's subset: CD45RA+ positively selected. The receptors originated from a man under 40 in good health.

This sequence joins TRBV5-4 and TRBJ1-4; the D is unclear. Germline loops: CDR1 SGHNT, CDR2 YYREEE (reference sequence). Trimming left V 9 bases short and J 7 bases short, with 16 bases between. There are 13 residues in the CDR3. The CDR3 region has the DNA TGTGCCACCAAAGGACCTGAGGGTGAAAAACTGTTTTTT. Translation: CATKGPEGEKLFF.

The chain joins TRBV6-6 to TRBJ2-7; the D gene is possibly TRBD1 (5 bases). In germline, CDR1 is MNHNY, CDR2 SVGAGI (reference sequence). V lost 2 bases to trimming and J lost 2 bases, with 10 bases between them. This CDR3 contains 14 residues. The CDR3 DNA reads TGTGCCAGCAGTTACGCCCAGGGAACCTACGAGCAGTACTTC. This sequence encodes CASSYAQGTYEQYF.

J is TRBJ2-1 and V is TRBV2; D is undetermined. The CDR3 loop spans 14 amino acids. Trimming cost V 4 bases and J 8 bases, with 15 bases left between them. In germline, CDR1 is SNHLY, CDR2 FYNNEI. This CDR3 is CASSVGPFGDEQFF. The DNA for the CDR3 is TGTGCCAGCAGTGTTGGACCGTTTGGGGATGAGCAGTTCTTC.

The chain joins TRBV18 to TRBJ2-7; TRBD2 agrees at 11 bases. The germline V gene has CDR1 KGHSH and CDR2 LQKENI. This CDR3 region has 15 residues. V shed 3 bases and J 6 bases; nucleotides not matched to a gene: 7. CDR3 DNA sequence: TGTGCCAGCTCACCTTCCGGGACTAGCGGCCTCGAGCAGTACTTC. It is translated as CASSPSGTSGLEQYF.

V is TRBV6-1 and J is TRBJ1-2; D not resolved. V lost 4 bases and J lost 6, with 3 bases in between. Germline assignment: CDR1 MNHNS and CDR2 SASEGT. The CDR3 runs 10 residues. In DNA, the CDR3 is TGTGCCAGCAGTGGGAATGGCTACACCTTC. Translated, it gives CASSGNGYTF.

The chain links TRBV9 to TRBJ2-1; D call uncertain. Trimming took off 2 bases at V and 1 base at J, with 13 bases between the two ends. Germline V gives CDR1 SGDLS, CDR2 YYNGEE. The CDR3 totals 16 residues. The CDR3 protein is CASSVTGRRSYNEQFF. CDR3 sequence (DNA): TGTGCCAGCAGCGTGACCGGTCGAAGGTCCTACAATGAGCAGTTCTTC.

This chain uses TRBV7-2 with TRBJ2-1, with D possibly being TRBD1 (5 bases). Trimming took 2 bases from V and 0 from J, leaving 20 bases between them. Germline assignment: CDR1 SGHTA and CDR2 FQGNSA. The CDR3 spans 19 residues. Here the CDR3 DNA reads TGTGCCAGCAGCTTAAGATCTCGACAGTCATCTTACTCCTACAATGAGCAGTTCTTC. Translating gives CASSLRSRQSSYSYNEQFF.

V is TRBV7-9 and J is TRBJ1-1; perhaps TRBD1 as D (5 bases). CDR3 length equals 13 residues. Trimming stripped 2 bases from V and 6 bases from J, with 10 bases between. Germline assignment: CDR1 SEHNR and CDR2 FQNEAQ (reference sequence). In nucleotides, the CDR3 is TGTGCCAGCAGCTTACGCAGGGAGGCTGAAGCTTTCTTT. Translation gives CASSLRREAEAFF.

The V gene is TRBV13, the J gene TRBJ1-2; no reliable D call. The CDR3 is 14 amino acids. Germline lookup yields CDR1 PRHDT and CDR2 FYEKMQ (reference sequence). V dropped 1 base and J dropped 2 bases, with 8 bases sitting between them. The CDR3: CASSLDYGNYGYTF. CDR3 DNA sequence: TGTGCCAGCAGCTTAGATTACGGAAACTATGGCTACACCTTC.

The J gene is TRBJ2-1, the V gene TRBV30, with 10 bases lining up with TRBD1. Germline lookup yields CDR1 GTSNPN and CDR2 SVGIG (reference sequence). CDR3 length: 14 residues. V trimming: 4 bases; J trimming: 2 bases; junction bases outside the gene matches: 2. The CDR3 here is CAWKGTGAYNEQFF. The CDR3 DNA sequence: TGTGCCTGGAAAGGGACAGGGGCCTACAATGAGCAGTTCTTC.

The V call is TRBV30, the J call TRBJ1-4; D is possibly TRBD1 (5 bases). Germline assignment: CDR1 GTSNPN and CDR2 SVGIG (reference sequence). CDR3 size: 15 residues. V lost 3 bases and J 4 bases, leaving 15 bases between the germline ends. The CDR3 coding sequence is TGTGCCTGGAGAGCCCCGACAGCGTTTAATGAAAAACTGTTTTTT. This encodes CAWRAPTAFNEKLFF.

Comment on this clone: Other DNA sequences in this specimen translate into the identical CDR3. The V gene is TRBV5-1, the J gene TRBJ2-2; 7 nucleotides match TRBD2. The CDR3 covers 16 residues. The V gene end was trimmed by 0 bases and the J gene end by 0 bases; junction bases not matched to a gene: 2. CDR1 SGHRS and CDR2 YFSETQ come from the germline V gene. The CDR3: CASSLGLAANTGELFF. The DNA for the CDR3 is TGCGCCAGCAGCTTGGGACTAGCAGCGAACACCGGGGAGCTGTTTTTT. The whole variable domain, remainder taken from reference TRBV5-1 and TRBJ2-2, is KAGVTQTPRYLIKTRGQQVTLSCSPISGHRSVSWYQQTPGQGLQFLFEYFSETQRNKGNFPGRFSGRQFSNSRSEMNVSTLELGDSALYLCASSLGLAANTGELFFGEGSRLTVL.

The rearrangement links TRBV5-1 to TRBJ2-5; 7 positions agree with TRBD1. This CDR3 has 12 amino acids. The ends lost 3 bases at V and 5 bases at J; junction bases unmatched: 1. Germline assignment: CDR1 SGHRS and CDR2 YFSETQ. CDR3 in amino acids: CASSSQGETQYF. The CDR3 nucleotides are TGCGCCAGCAGCTCACAGGGGGAGACCCAGTACTTC.